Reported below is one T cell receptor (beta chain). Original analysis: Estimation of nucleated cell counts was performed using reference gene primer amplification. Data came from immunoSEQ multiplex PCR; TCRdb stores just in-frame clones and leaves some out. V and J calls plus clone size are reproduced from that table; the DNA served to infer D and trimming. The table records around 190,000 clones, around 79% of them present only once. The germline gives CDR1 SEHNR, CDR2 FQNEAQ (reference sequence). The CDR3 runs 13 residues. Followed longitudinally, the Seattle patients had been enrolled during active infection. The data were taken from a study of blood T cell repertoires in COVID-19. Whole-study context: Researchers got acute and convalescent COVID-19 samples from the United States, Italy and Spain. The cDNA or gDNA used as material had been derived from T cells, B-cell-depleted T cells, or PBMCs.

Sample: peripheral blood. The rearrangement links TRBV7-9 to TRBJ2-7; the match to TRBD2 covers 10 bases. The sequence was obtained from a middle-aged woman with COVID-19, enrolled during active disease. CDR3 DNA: TGTGCTAGTGAGCGGGAGGGCCCCTACGAGCAGTACTTC. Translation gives CASEREGPYEQYF.